Sequencing of this TCR beta chain was carried out in a study of T cells in Graves' hyperthyroidism and ophthalmopathy. Whole-study context: The blood sample was taken at first diagnosis, before treatment began.

Patients showing uncontrolled infection, other autoimmune disease, pregnancy or lactation were ineligible. Researchers amplified the TCR beta CDR3 regions from RNA transcripts. TCR CDR3 regions were first amplified by RT-PCR with HTBI primers. TCRdb reprocessed the multiplex PCR reads via MiXCR and lists one record per CDR3 protein. The sample lists about 600,000 distinct CDR3 sequences; approximately 15% were seen once. This clonotype came up a few times. The ends lost 5 bases at V and 7 bases at J; junction bases unmatched: 4. CDR3 length: 13 residues. Germline lookup yields CDR1 DFQATT and CDR2 SNEGSKA (reference sequence).

The genes are TRBV20-1 and TRBJ2-7; TRBD2 agrees at 14 bases. Sequenced input: blood. This TCR came from a woman in her forties or fifties with Graves' ophthalmopathy. The CDR3 sequence is CSAGTSGSWEQYF. CDR3 DNA: TGCAGTGCTGGGACTAGCGGGAGCTGGGAGCAGTACTTC.